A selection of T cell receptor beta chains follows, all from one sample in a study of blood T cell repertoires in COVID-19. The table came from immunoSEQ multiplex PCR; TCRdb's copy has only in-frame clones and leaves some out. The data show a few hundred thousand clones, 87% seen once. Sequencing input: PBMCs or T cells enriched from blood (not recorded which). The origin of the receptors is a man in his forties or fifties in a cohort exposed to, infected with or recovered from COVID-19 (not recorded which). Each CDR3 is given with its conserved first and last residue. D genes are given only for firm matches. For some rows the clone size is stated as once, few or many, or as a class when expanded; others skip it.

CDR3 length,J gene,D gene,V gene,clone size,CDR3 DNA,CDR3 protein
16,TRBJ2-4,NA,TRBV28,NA,TGTGCCAGCAGTTTAGGACACCACCTAGCCAAAAACATTCAGTACTTC,CASSLGHHLAKNIQYF
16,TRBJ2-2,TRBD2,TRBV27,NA,TGTGCCAGCAGTTTATCCCTAGCGGGAGGCGTCGGGGAGCTGTTTTTT,CASSLSLAGGVGELFF
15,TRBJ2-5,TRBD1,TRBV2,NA,TGTGCCAGCCTGGGGACAGCTTCTACTCAAGAGACCCAGTACTTC,CASLGTASTQETQYF
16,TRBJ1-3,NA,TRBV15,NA,TGTGCCACCAGCAAGAGGTTGTCAGGGACTGGAAACACCATATATTTT,CATSKRLSGTGNTIYF
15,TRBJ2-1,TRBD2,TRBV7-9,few,TGTGCCAGCAGCTTTACTAGCGGGAGGGACAATGAGCAGTTCTTC,CASSFTSGRDNEQFF
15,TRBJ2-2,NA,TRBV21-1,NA,TGTGCCAGCAGCACCGGACAGGGAGAAACCGGGGAGCTGTTTTTT,CASSTGQGETGELFF
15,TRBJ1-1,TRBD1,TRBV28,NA,TGTGCCAGCAGTGGCTTTAGCCGACAGGGGGCTGAAGCTTTCTTT,CASSGFSRQGAEAFF
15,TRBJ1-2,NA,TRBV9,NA,TGTGCCAGCAGTCCCGTTCAGGGTACAAACTATGGCTACACCTTC,CASSPVQGTNYGYTF
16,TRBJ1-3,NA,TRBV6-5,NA,TGTGCCAGCAGTTACGTAGGGGTTGGCTCTGGAAACACCATATATTTT,CASSYVGVGSGNTIYF
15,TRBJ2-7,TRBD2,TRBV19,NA,TGTGCCAGTAGTATGAGGTCTAGCGGAACCTACGAGCAGTACTTC,CASSMRSSGTYEQYF
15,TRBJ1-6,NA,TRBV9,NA,TGTGCCAGCAGCGTAGGACCCGAGAGGTCTTCACCCCTCCACTTT,CASSVGPERSSPLHF
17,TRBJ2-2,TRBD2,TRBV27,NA,TGTGCCAGCAGTCCCCGCCTAGCGGGAGGTTTCACCGGGGAGCTGTTTTTT,CASSPRLAGGFTGELFF
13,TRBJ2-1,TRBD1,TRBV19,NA,TGTGCCAGTAGACCAGACAGACAGGGAAAGCAGTTCTTC,CASRPDRQGKQFF
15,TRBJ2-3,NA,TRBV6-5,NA,TGTGCCAGCAGTTACTTCGCGGGGACCACAGATACGCAGTATTTT,CASSYFAGTTDTQYF
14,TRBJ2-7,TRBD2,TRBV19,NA,TGTGCCAGTAGTAACCGAGCGGGAGTAGTCGAGCAGTACTTC,CASSNRAGVVEQYF
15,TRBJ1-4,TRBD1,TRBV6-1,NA,TGTGCCAGCAGTGATCGGACAGGGGGGAATGAAAAACTGTTTTTT,CASSDRTGGNEKLFF
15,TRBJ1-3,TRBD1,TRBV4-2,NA,TGTGCCAGCAGCCATGGACAGGGGAGCGGAAACACCATATATTTT,CASSHGQGSGNTIYF
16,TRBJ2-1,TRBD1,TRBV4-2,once,TGTGCCAGCAGCCGATCTGACAGGGTCCCCCGGAATGAGCAGTTCTTC,CASSRSDRVPRNEQFF
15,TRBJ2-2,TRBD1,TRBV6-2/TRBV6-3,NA,TGTGCCAGCAGTTACGGGGACAGATATACCGGGGAGCTGTTTTTT,CASSYGDRYTGELFF
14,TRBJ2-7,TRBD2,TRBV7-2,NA,TGTGCCAGCATCCCGACTAGCGGGAAACACGAGCAGTACTTC,CASIPTSGKHEQYF
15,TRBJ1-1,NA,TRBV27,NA,TGTGCCAGCAAGTCCGGCGGAAACGGGAACACTGAAGCTTTCTTT,CASKSGGNGNTEAFF
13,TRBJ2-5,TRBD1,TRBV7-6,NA,TGTGCCAGCAGCCCGGGACAGAAAGAGACCCAGTACTTC,CASSPGQKETQYF
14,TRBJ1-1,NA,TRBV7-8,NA,TGTGCCAGCAGCCCTCAGAAAGCGGACACTGAAGCTTTCTTT,CASSPQKADTEAFF
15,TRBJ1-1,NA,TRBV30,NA,TGTGCCTGGAAAGGCGGGGTGCGGTTTAGGACTGAAGCTTTCTTT,CAWKGGVRFRTEAFF
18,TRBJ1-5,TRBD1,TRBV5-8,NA,TGTGCCAGCAGCTTACCGGGACAGCAATTTTATAGCAATCAGCCCCAGCATTTT,CASSLPGQQFYSNQPQHF
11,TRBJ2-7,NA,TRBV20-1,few,TGCAGTGCTATACAGAACTACGAGCAGTACTTC,CSAIQNYEQYF
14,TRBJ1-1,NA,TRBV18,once,TGTGCCAGCTCACGGGGGACACCGAACACTGAAGCTTTCTTT,CASSRGTPNTEAFF
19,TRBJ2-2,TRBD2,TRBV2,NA,TGTGCCAGCAGTGATCGACTAGCGGGAGGTGGGGCGAACACCGGGGAGCTGTTTTTT,CASSDRLAGGGANTGELFF
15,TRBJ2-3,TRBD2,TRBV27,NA,TGTGCCAGCAGTCTGACTAGCGGGACGTGGGGTACGCAGTATTTT,CASSLTSGTWGTQYF
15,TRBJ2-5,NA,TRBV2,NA,TGTGCCAGCAAACCCCTTACAGGAGTTCAAGAGACCCAGTACTTC,CASKPLTGVQETQYF
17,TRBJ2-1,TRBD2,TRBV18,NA,TGTGCCAGCTCACCATATAGCGGGACGAGCTCCTACAATGAGCAGTTCTTC,CASSPYSGTSSYNEQFF
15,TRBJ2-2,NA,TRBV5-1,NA,TGCGCCAGCAGCCGATCGGGACTTTCGACCGGGGAGCTGTTTTTT,CASSRSGLSTGELFF
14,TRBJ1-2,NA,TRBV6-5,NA,TGTGCCAGCAGTTCAGGGGCTTCGAACTATGGCTACACCTTC,CASSSGASNYGYTF
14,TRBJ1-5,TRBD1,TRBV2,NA,TGTGCCAGCAGTGGTTCAGGGGGGTTTCAGCCCCAGCATTTT,CASSGSGGFQPQHF
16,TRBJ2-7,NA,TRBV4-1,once,TGCGCCAGCAGCCAAGAAGTCAGGGGTGGGTCCTACGAGCAGTACTTC,CASSQEVRGGSYEQYF
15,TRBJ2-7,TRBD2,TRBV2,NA,TGTGCCAGCAGTACCGAAGGACTAGCCCTCTACGAGCAGTACTTC,CASSTEGLALYEQYF
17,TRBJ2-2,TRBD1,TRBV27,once,TGTGCCAGCAGTTTATCGTCCAAACAGGGGATTACCGGGGAGCTGTTTTTT,CASSLSSKQGITGELFF
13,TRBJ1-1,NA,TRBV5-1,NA,TGCGCCAGCCGCGGACACCAGAACACTGAAGCTTTCTTT,CASRGHQNTEAFF
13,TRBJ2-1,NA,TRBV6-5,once,TGTGCCAGCAGTTACCGTGTTGACTACTCGCAGTTCTTC,CASSYRVDYSQFF
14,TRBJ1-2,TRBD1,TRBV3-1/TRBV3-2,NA,TGTGCCAGCAGCCAAGATCATGACAGGGGTGGCTACACCTTC,CASSQDHDRGGYTF
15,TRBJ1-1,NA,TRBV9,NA,TGTGCCAGCAGCCCTATCCGGGCGGGCGGGACTGAAGCTTTCTTT,CASSPIRAGGTEAFF
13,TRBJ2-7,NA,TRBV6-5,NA,TGTGCCATCAAAAAGGAGGGGACCTACGAGCAGTACTTC,CAIKKEGTYEQYF
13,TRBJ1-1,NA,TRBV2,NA,TGTGCCAGCAGTGTTTTAGAGGTAACTGAAGCTTTCTTT,CASSVLEVTEAFF
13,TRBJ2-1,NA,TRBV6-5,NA,TGTGCCAGCAGTTTCCCCGGGGGAGATGAGCAGTTCTTC,CASSFPGGDEQFF
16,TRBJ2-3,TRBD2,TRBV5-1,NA,TGCGCCAGCAGCCCCGGGACTAGCGGGACCACAGATACGCAGTATTTT,CASSPGTSGTTDTQYF
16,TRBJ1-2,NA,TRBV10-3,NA,TGTGCCATCAACTTCGGGACATCCTCATCAGGCTATGGCTACACCTTC,CAINFGTSSSGYGYTF
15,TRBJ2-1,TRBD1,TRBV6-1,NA,TGTGCCAGCAGTGAAACAGGGGTGGGGTACAATGAGCAGTTCTTC,CASSETGVGYNEQFF
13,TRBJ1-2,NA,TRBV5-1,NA,TGCGCCAGCAGCGGGGGACTTTTGGAAGGCTACACCTTC,CASSGGLLEGYTF
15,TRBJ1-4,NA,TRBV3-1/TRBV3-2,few,TGTGCCAGCAGCCAAGAGTGGCGGGAAGGGGAAAAACTGTTTTTT,CASSQEWREGEKLFF
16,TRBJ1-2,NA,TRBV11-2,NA,TGTGCCAGCAGCTTAGAGAGGGTTGTTGGTGGCTATGGCTACACCTTC,CASSLERVVGGYGYTF
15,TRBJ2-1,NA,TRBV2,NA,TGTGCCAGCAAACGGGAAGGGATGTTCTACAATGAGCAGTTCTTC,CASKREGMFYNEQFF
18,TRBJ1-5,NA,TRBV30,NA,TGTGCCTGGAGTGTAGGGAGGCTAGCGGGAGGAAGCAATCAGCCCCAGCATTTT,CAWSVGRLAGGSNQPQHF
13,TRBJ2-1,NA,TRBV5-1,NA,TGCGCCAGCAGCTTGGAGTCCCGGGATGAGCAGTTCTTC,CASSLESRDEQFF
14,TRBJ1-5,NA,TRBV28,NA,TGTGCCAGCCGGGCGGGGAATAGCAATCAGCCCCAGCATTTT,CASRAGNSNQPQHF
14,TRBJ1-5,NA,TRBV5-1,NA,TGCGCCAGCAGCTTTACCGGCAGGGATCAGCCCCAGCATTTT,CASSFTGRDQPQHF
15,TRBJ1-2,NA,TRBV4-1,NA,TGCGCCAGCAGCCTAAAAGGGGAAGCTAACTATGGCTACACCTTC,CASSLKGEANYGYTF
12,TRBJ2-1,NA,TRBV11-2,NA,TGTGCCAGCATCGATTTAGGGGATGAGCAGTTCTTC,CASIDLGDEQFF
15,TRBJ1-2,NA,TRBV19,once,TGTGCCAGTAGTATTAGGGTGGGGCAGGGCTATGGCTACACCTTC,CASSIRVGQGYGYTF
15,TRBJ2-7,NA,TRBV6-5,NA,TGTGCCAGCAGTTACTCGAGCAGGGGTTCCTACGAGCAGTACTTC,CASSYSSRGSYEQYF
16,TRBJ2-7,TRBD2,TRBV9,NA,TGTGCCAGCAGCGTATCGGGGCTAGCGGGCCCCTACGAGCAGTACTTC,CASSVSGLAGPYEQYF